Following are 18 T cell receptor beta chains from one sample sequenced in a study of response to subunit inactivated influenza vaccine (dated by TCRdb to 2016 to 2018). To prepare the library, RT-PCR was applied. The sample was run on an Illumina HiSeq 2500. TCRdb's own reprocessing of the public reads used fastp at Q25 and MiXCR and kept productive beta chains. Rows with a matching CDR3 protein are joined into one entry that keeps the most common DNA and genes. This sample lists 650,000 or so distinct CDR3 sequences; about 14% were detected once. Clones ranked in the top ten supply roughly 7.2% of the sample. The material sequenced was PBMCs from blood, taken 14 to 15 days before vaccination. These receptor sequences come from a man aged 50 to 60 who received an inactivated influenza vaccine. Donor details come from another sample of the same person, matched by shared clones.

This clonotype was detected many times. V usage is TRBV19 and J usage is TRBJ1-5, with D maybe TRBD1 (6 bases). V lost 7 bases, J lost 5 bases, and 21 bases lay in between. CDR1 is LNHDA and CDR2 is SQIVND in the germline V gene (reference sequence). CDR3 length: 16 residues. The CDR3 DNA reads TGTGCCAGTACTCCCCAACTTCAGGGGCACCATCAGCCCCAGCATTTT. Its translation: CASTPQLQGHHQPQHF.

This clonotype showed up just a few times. CDR3 in DNA: TGTGCCATCAGTGATCCCGGACAGGGGGCTAATGAGCAGTTCTTC. Translating gives CAISDPGQGANEQFF. The chain employs TRBV10-3 and TRBJ2-1; 11 bases are a match to TRBD1. The CDR3 sequence is 15 residues long. V dropped 3 bases and J dropped 7; count of bases not matched to a gene: 5. Germline CDR1 ENHRY, CDR2 SYGVKD.

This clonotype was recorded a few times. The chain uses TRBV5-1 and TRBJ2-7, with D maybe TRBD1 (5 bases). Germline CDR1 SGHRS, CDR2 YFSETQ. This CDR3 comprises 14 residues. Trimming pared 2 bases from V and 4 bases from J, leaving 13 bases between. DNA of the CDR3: TGCGCCAGCAGCTTTACAGGTCCTTTGTACGAGCAGTACTTC. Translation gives CASSFTGPLYEQYF.

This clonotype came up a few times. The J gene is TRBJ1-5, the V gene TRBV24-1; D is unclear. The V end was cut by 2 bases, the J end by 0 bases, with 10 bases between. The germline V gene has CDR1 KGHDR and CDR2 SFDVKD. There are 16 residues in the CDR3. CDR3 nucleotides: TGTGCCACCAGTGATTCTAAAGATTATAGCAATCAGCCCCAGCATTTT. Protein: CATSDSKDYSNQPQHF.

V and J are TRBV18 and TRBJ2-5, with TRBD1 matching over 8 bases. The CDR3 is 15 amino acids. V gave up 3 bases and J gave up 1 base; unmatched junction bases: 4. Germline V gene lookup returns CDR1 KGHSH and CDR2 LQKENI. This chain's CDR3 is CASSPRTGLQETQYF. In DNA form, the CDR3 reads TGTGCCAGCTCACCCAGGACAGGGCTCCAAGAGACCCAGTACTTC.

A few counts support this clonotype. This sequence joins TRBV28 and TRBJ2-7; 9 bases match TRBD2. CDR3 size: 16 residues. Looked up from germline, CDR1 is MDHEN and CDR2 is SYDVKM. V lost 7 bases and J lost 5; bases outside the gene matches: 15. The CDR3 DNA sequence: TGTGCCAGCACCTTGGGAGGTAGCGGGAGTTTCCACGAGCAGTACTTC. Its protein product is CASTLGGSGSFHEQYF.

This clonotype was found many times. The CDR3 nucleotides are TGTGCCAGCAGCGTAGGGCTAGCTTTAGAGCAGTTCTTC. Encoded protein: CASSVGLALEQFF. The rearrangement uses TRBV9 and TRBJ2-1; perhaps TRBD2 as D (5 bases). Trimming removed 0 bases at V and 10 bases at J, with 11 bases between. The CDR3 loop spans 13 amino acids. Germline V gene lookup returns CDR1 SGDLS and CDR2 YYNGEE. Variable domain in full (rest from reference TRBV9 and TRBJ2-1): DSGVTQTPKHLITATGQRVTLRCSPRSGDLSVYWYQQSLDQGLQFLIQYYNGEERAKGNILERFSAQQFPDLHSELNLSSLELGDSALYFCASSVGLALEQFFGPGTRLTVL.

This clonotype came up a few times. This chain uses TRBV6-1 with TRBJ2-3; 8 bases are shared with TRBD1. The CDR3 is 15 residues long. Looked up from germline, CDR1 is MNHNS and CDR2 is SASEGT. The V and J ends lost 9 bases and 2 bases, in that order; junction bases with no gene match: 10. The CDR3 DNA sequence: TGTGCCAGTTATCCCGGGACAGGATACACAGATACGCAGTATTTT. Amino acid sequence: CASYPGTGYTDTQYF.

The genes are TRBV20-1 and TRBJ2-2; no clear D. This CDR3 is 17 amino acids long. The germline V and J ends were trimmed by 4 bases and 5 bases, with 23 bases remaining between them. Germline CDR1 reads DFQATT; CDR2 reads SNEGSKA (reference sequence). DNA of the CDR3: TGCAGTGCTAAGGCCCCGGGCCTCGTGGAAGTGACCGGGGAGCTGTTTTTT. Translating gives CSAKAPGLVEVTGELFF.

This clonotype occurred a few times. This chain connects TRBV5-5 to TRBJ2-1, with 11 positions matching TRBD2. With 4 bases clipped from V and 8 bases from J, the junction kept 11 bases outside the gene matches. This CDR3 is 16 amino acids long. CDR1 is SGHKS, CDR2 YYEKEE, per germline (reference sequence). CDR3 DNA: TGTGCCAGCAGCAGGGGACTAGCGGAAAGTCACCATGAGCAGTTCTTC. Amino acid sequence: CASSRGLAESHHEQFF.

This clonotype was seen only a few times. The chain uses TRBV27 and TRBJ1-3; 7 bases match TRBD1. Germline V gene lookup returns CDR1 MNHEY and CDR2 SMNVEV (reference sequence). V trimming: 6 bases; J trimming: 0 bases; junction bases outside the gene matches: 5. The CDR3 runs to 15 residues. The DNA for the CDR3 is TGTGCCAGCAGCCCAGACAGGGCCTCTGGAAACACCATATATTTT. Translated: CASSPDRASGNTIYF.

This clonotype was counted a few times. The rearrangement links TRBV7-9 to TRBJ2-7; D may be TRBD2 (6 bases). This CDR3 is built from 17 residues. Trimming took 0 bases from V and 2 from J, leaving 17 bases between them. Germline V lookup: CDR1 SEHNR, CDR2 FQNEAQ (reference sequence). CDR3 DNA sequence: TGTGCCAGCAGCTTAGCAAACCTGCTCGGGGGTACCTACGAGCAGTACTTC. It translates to CASSLANLLGGTYEQYF.

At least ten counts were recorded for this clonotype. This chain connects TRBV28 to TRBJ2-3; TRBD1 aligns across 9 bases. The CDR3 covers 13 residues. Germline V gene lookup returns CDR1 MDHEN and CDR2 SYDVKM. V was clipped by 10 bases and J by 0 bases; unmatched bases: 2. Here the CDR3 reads CATGQGSTDTQYF. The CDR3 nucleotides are TGTGCCACCGGACAGGGGAGCACAGATACGCAGTATTTT.

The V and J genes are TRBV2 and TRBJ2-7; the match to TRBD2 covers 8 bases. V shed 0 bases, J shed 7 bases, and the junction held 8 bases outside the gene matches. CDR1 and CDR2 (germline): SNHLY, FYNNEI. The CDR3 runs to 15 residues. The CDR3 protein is CASSEALGTRGEQYF. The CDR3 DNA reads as TGTGCCAGCAGTGAAGCCCTGGGGACTAGGGGAGAGCAGTACTTC.

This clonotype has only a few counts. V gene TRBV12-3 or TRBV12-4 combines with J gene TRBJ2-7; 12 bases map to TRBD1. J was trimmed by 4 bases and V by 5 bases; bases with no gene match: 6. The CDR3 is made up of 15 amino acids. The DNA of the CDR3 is TGTGCCAGCAGTCACCGGGACAGGGGGCTTTACGAGCAGTACTTC. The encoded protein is CASSHRDRGLYEQYF.

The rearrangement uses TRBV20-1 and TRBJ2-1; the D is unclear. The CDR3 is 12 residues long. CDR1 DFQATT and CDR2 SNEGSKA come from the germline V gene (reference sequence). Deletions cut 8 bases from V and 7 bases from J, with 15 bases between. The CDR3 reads CSPTSLRNEQFF. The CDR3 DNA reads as TGCAGTCCCACCTCTCTCAGGAATGAGCAGTTCTTC.

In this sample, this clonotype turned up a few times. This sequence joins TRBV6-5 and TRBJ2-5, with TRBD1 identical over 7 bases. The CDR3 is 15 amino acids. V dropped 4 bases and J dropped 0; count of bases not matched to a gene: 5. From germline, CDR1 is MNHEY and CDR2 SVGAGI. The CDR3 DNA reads TGTGCCAGCAGTTGGGGACAGCAGTACCAAGAGACCCAGTACTTC. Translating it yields CASSWGQQYQETQYF.

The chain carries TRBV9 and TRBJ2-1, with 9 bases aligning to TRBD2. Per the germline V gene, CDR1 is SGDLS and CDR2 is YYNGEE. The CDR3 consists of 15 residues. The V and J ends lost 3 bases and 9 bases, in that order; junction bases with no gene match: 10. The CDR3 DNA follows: TGTGCCAGCAGCGCCCCGGGACTAGCACGTGGTGAGCAGTTCTTC. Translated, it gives CASSAPGLARGEQFF. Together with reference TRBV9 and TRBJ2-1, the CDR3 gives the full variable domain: DSGVTQTPKHLITATGQRVTLRCSPRSGDLSVYWYQQSLDQGLQFLIQYYNGEERAKGNILERFSAQQFPDLHSELNLSSLELGDSALYFCASSAPGLARGEQFFGPGTRLTVL.